One and the same sample provided the 27 T cell receptor beta chains below, sequenced in a study of T cells after yellow fever vaccination. TCRdb re-called the 5' RACE reads with MiXCR, one entry per CDR3 protein. The sample records 450,000 to 650,000 distinct CDR3 sequences, roughly 14% being singletons. The specimen comprised PBMCs, sampled on the day of the yellow fever booster vaccination. These receptors were taken from a man younger than 40 who received the YFV17D yellow fever vaccine.

This chain connects TRBV6-1 to TRBJ2-2; D is uncertain. The CDR3 totals 14 residues. V was clipped by 10 bases and J by 5 bases, with 17 bases between them. The germline V gene has CDR1 MNHNS and CDR2 SASEGT. DNA of the CDR3: TGTGCCATTCGGCCCTTAGGTCGGACCGGGGAGCTGTTTTTT. Amino acid sequence: CAIRPLGRTGELFF.

In this sample, this clonotype turned up a few times. The chain joins TRBV14 to TRBJ2-1; no clear D. Germline V gene data show CDR1 as SGHDN and CDR2 as FVKESK. The CDR3 is 12 amino acids. V shed 4 bases and J shed 5 bases, with 6 bases lying between them. The CDR3 DNA follows: TGTGCCAGCAGCCCCAGCCACAATGAGCAGTTCTTC. It translates to CASSPSHNEQFF.

This clonotype was seen a few times. This chain links TRBV20-1 with TRBJ2-7; perhaps TRBD2 as D (5 bases). The CDR3 runs 16 residues. V lost 3 bases, J lost 0 bases, and 18 bases lay in between. Per the germline V gene, CDR1 is DFQATT and CDR2 is SNEGSKA (reference sequence). CDR3 nucleotide sequence: TGCAGTGCTAGGACCAACAGCGGCCTTAGCTCCTACGAGCAGTACTTC. Translated: CSARTNSGLSSYEQYF.

This clonotype showed up just a few times. The chain combines TRBV19 with TRBJ2-2; D is uncertain. Germline V gene sequence: CDR1 LNHDA, CDR2 SQIVND (reference sequence). The CDR3 loop spans 15 amino acids. V was trimmed by 0 bases and J by 4 bases, leaving 9 bases between them. CDR3 protein: CASSIDPSRTGELFF. In DNA, the CDR3 is TGTGCCAGTAGTATAGATCCCTCGCGCACCGGGGAGCTGTTTTTT.

This clonotype appeared a few times. This chain joins TRBV29-1 and TRBJ2-3, with 7 bases lining up with TRBD2. This CDR3 is built from 15 residues. Per the germline V gene, CDR1 is SQVTM and CDR2 is ANQGSEA. V lost 5 bases and J lost 3; bases outside the gene matches: 11. For the CDR3, the DNA is TGCAGCGTTAACGGAGGGGAGGGTTCGACAGATACGCAGTATTTT. Residues: CSVNGGEGSTDTQYF.

The gene calls are TRBV12-3 or TRBV12-4 and TRBJ2-5; D perhaps matches TRBD2 (5 bases). V lost 8 bases, J lost 3 bases, and 19 bases lay in between. The CDR3 covers 15 residues. The DNA of the CDR3 is TGTGCCAGCGGAGAGGGTGCCGCCTCGAAAGAGACCCAGTACTTC. Translated, it gives CASGEGAASKETQYF.

The chain links TRBV11-2 to TRBJ2-7, with no clear D. The CDR3 is 15 residues long. Germline assignment: CDR1 SGHAT and CDR2 FQNNGV. Trimming removed 0 bases from V and 2 bases from J, with 11 bases in between. Here the CDR3 reads CASSLDPGPTYEQYF. The CDR3 DNA reads as TGTGCCAGCAGCTTAGACCCAGGACCAACCTACGAGCAGTACTTC. Variable domain in full (rest from reference TRBV11-2 and TRBJ2-7): EAGVAQSPRYKIIEKRQSVAFWCNPISGHATLYWYQQILGQGPKLLIQFQNNGVVDDSQLPKDRFSAERLKGVDSTLKIQPAKLEDSAVYLCASSLDPGPTYEQYFGPGTRLTVT.

V usage is TRBV12-3 or TRBV12-4 and J usage is TRBJ2-7; D is unclear. V was shortened by 6 bases and J by 3 bases, with 12 bases between the two germline ends. There are 13 residues in the CDR3. The CDR3 sequence: CASRTGPSYEQYF. The DNA for the CDR3 is TGTGCCAGCAGGACCGGGCCCAGCTACGAGCAGTACTTC.

The chain links TRBV7-2 to TRBJ1-5; D ambiguous. The germline gives CDR1 SGHTA, CDR2 FQGNSA. The germline V and J ends were trimmed by 5 bases and 5 bases, with 10 bases remaining between them. The CDR3 sequence is 13 residues long. The CDR3 region is CASSLLSDQPQHF. CDR3 in DNA: TGTGCCAGCAGCCTGCTATCAGATCAGCCCCAGCATTTT.

The chain uses TRBV5-1 and TRBJ2-7, with 7 nucleotides matching TRBD1. CDR1 is SGHRS, CDR2 YFSETQ, per germline. The V and J ends lost 2 bases and 6 bases, in that order; junction bases with no gene match: 5. This CDR3 comprises 13 residues. CDR3 loop: CASSFDRVTEQYF. The CDR3 DNA follows: TGCGCCAGCAGCTTCGACAGGGTGACCGAGCAGTACTTC. Variable domain in full (rest from reference TRBV5-1 and TRBJ2-7): KAGVTQTPRYLIKTRGQQVTLSCSPISGHRSVSWYQQTPGQGLQFLFEYFSETQRNKGNFPGRFSGRQFSNSRSEMNVSTLELGDSALYLCASSFDRVTEQYFGPGTRLTVT.

This clonotype was detected a few times. V usage is TRBV21-1 and J usage is TRBJ1-5; the D call in the table, TRBD1, was not verified against the DNA. TRBV21-1 is listed as a pseudogene. This CDR3 comprises 15 residues. The CDR3 loop reads CASSPGSTSNQPQHF. DNA of the CDR3: TGTGCCAGCAGTCCCGGGTCCACTAGCAATCAGCCCCAGCATTTT.

This clonotype has only a few counts. This chain connects TRBV5-4 to TRBJ2-1; 12 nucleotides agree with TRBD2. The CDR3 has 16 amino acids. With V trimmed by 4 bases and J by 2 bases, 4 bases remained unmatched. CDR1 and CDR2 from the germline V gene are SGHNT and YYREEE (reference sequence). CDR3 protein: CASSASGGGPYNEQFF. The DNA of the CDR3 is TGTGCCAGCAGCGCTAGCGGGGGGGGCCCCTACAATGAGCAGTTCTTC.

This clonotype was seen repeatedly, ten times or more. The chain links TRBV29-1 to TRBJ2-1; D is undetermined. The CDR3 sequence is 12 residues long. CDR1 is SQVTM, CDR2 ANQGSEA, per germline. V dropped 6 bases and J dropped 7 bases, with 13 bases sitting between them. The CDR3 sequence: CSVGRWENEQFF. The CDR3 DNA follows: TGCAGCGTGGGTCGGTGGGAAAATGAGCAGTTCTTC.

This clonotype was seen only a few times. V gene TRBV20-1 combines with J gene TRBJ2-3; 7 positions agree with TRBD2. Germline V CDR1 and CDR2: DFQATT, SNEGSKA (reference sequence). V was pared by 3 bases and J by 1 base, with 7 bases of the junction left unmatched. The CDR3 contains 15 residues. CDR3 region: CSASSLAARTDTQYF. CDR3 DNA sequence: TGCAGTGCTAGTTCCCTAGCGGCTCGCACAGATACGCAGTATTTT.

The table lists this clonotype with many counts. This rearrangement joins TRBV30 to TRBJ2-3; a weak D match, TRBD1 (5 bases). There are 13 residues in the CDR3. Germline CDR1 and CDR2: GTSNPN and SVGIG (reference sequence). V was shortened by 3 bases and J by 6 bases, with 13 bases between the two germline ends. CDR3 nucleotides: TGTGCCTGGAGCCCAGGGTGGGCGGATACGCAGTATTTT. Translating gives CAWSPGWADTQYF.

This clonotype was seen only a few times. This sequence joins TRBV6-2 or TRBV6-3 and TRBJ2-3; possibly TRBD2 for D (6 bases). Germline V gives CDR1 MNHEY, CDR2 SVGEGT. This CDR3 has 18 amino acids. V was pared by 4 bases and J by 0 bases, with 20 bases between. The CDR3 loop is CASSSPRRAGSSTDTQYF. CDR3 coding DNA: TGTGCCAGCAGTTCCCCACGGAGAGCCGGGAGTAGCACAGATACGCAGTATTTT.

This clonotype occurred many times. One end of the junction does not line up with germline, which may come from a read error. This chain connects TRBV18 to TRBJ2-7, with 10 bases lining up with TRBD1. The CDR3 has 14 amino acids. Germline CDR1 reads KGHSH; CDR2 reads LQKENI. As DNA, the CDR3 is TGCGCCAGCAGCCCCGGGACAGGGGATTACGAGCAGTACTTC. It translates to CASSPGTGDYEQYF.

This clonotype has only a few counts. The rearrangement uses TRBV3-1 and TRBJ2-1; TRBD1 might be the D (6 bases). Between the trimmed V and J ends, which lost 9 bases and 3 bases, there was a span of 12 bases. Germline-derived CDR1 and CDR2 are LGHDT and YNNKEL (reference sequence). The CDR3 contains 13 residues. Written as DNA, the CDR3 is TGTGCCAGTCGGTCAGGGGTCTACAATGAGCAGTTCTTC. Residues: CASRSGVYNEQFF.

The CDR3 DNA follows: TGTGCCAGCAGCTTAAATCCGAGCTCCTATAATTCACCCCTCCACTTT. It translates to CASSLNPSSYNSPLHF. The chain recombines TRBV7-2 with TRBJ1-6; D call uncertain. Germline V gene lookup returns CDR1 SGHTA and CDR2 FQGNSA. Trimming stripped 2 bases from V and 0 bases from J, with 8 bases between. The CDR3 sequence is 16 residues long. The full variable domain, with the rest looked up from reference TRBV7-2 and TRBJ1-6, is GAGVSQSPSNKVTEKGKDVELRCDPISGHTALYWYRQSLGQGLEFLIYFQGNSAPDKSGLPSDRFSAERTGGSVSTLTIQRTQQEDSAVYLCASSLNPSSYNSPLHFGNGTRLTVT.

This clonotype showed up just a few times. The V gene is TRBV7-8, the J gene TRBJ2-1; unclear D gene. Germline V lookup: CDR1 SGHVS, CDR2 FQNEAQ. The CDR3 consists of 13 residues. Deletions cut 3 bases from V and 5 bases from J, with 8 bases between. CDR3 DNA: TGTGCCAGCAGCTTCGACCGCCACAATGAGCAGTTCTTC. Translation gives CASSFDRHNEQFF.

CDR3 sequence: CASSETPGARSPEQFF. CDR3 coding DNA: TGTGCCAGCAGTGAGACTCCAGGGGCCCGCTCTCCTGAGCAGTTCTTC. The rearrangement joins TRBV7-9 to TRBJ2-1; D possibly corresponds to TRBD1 (6 bases). CDR3 length: 16 residues. The germline V gene has CDR1 SEHNR and CDR2 FQNEAQ (reference sequence). V dropped 6 bases and J dropped 9 bases, with 24 bases sitting between them.

This clonotype was counted between two and nine times. The chain is built from TRBV9 and TRBJ2-1; D not resolved. Germline V gene sequence: CDR1 SGDLS, CDR2 YYNGEE. CDR3 size: 15 residues. The V gene lost 3 bases and the J gene lost 8 bases, with 18 bases spanning the gap. CDR3 nucleotides: TGTGCCAGCAGCGCCCAGGTCACGGCTACGGATGAGCAGTTCTTC. Its protein product is CASSAQVTATDEQFF.

This clonotype was seen a few times. This chain joins TRBV27 and TRBJ1-1, with D possibly being TRBD1 (5 bases). The CDR3 is 15 residues long. Trimming stripped 7 bases from V and 6 bases from J, with 21 bases between. Per the germline V gene, CDR1 is MNHEY and CDR2 is SMNVEV (reference sequence). The CDR3 loop is CASTPWGGVISEAFF. As DNA, the CDR3 is TGTGCCAGCACCCCCTGGGGAGGGGTCATATCTGAAGCTTTCTTT.

This clonotype has a handful of counts. This sequence joins TRBV19 and TRBJ2-1; 7 nucleotides match TRBD1. The germline CDR1 and CDR2 sequences are LNHDA and SQIVND (reference sequence). Germline trimming cut 5 bases from V and 1 base from J; bases unmatched to any gene: 11. This CDR3 spans 17 amino acids. This CDR3 is CASSGGRQGRSYNEQFF. DNA for the CDR3: TGTGCCAGTAGTGGGGGAAGACAGGGAAGGTCCTACAATGAGCAGTTCTTC.

The sample holds a few counts of this clonotype. The chain combines TRBV29-1 with TRBJ2-4; D might be TRBD2 (6 bases). V lost 4 bases and J lost 3, with 13 bases in between. The germline CDR1 and CDR2 sequences are SQVTM and ANQGSEA. The CDR3 spans 14 residues. The CDR3 nucleotides read TGCAGCGTTGTCGGGAGACTGAGCAAAAACATTCAGTACTTC. It is translated as CSVVGRLSKNIQYF. The whole variable domain, filled in from reference TRBV29-1 and TRBJ2-4, reads SAVISQKPSRDICQRGTSLTIQCQVDSQVTMMFWYRQQPGQSLTLIATANQGSEATYESGFVIDKFPISRPNLTFSTLTVSNMSPEDSSIYLCSVVGRLSKNIQYFGAGTRLSVL.

The chain employs TRBV3-1 and TRBJ2-7; 7 nucleotides line up with TRBD2. This CDR3 spans 16 amino acids. CDR1 is LGHDT and CDR2 is YNNKEL in the germline V gene (reference sequence). J gave up 3 bases and V 4 bases, and 12 bases lay outside the gene matches. CDR3 amino acids: CASSRLGGLDHYEQYF. In DNA, the CDR3 is TGTGCCAGCAGCCGGTTAGGAGGACTAGACCACTACGAGCAGTACTTC.

The rearrangement joins TRBV4-3 to TRBJ2-5; D call uncertain. Trimming took 3 bases from V and 5 from J, leaving 16 bases between them. Germline V gene data show CDR1 as LGHNA and CDR2 as YSLEER. The CDR3 length is 15 residues. The CDR3 DNA sequence: TGCGCCAGCAGCCATGTTGTAACGGGCCGGGAGACCCAGTACTTC. It specifies CASSHVVTGRETQYF.